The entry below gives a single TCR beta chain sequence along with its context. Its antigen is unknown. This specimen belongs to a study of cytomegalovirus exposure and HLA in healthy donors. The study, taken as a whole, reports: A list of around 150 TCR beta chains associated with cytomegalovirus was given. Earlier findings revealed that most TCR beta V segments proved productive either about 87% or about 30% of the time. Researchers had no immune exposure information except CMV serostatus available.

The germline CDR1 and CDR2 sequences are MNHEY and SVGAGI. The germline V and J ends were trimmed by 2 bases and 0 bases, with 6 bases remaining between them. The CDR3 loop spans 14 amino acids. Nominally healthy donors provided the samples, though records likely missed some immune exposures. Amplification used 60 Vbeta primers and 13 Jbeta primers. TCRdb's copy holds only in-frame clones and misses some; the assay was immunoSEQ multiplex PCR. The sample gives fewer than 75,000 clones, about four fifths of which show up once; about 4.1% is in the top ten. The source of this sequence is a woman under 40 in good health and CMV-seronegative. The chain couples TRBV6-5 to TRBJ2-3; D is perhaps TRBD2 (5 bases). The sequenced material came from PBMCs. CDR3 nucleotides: TGTGCCAGCAGTTACGAGGGTAGCACAGATACGCAGTATTTT. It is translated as CASSYEGSTDTQYF.